This TCR beta chain derives from a study of T cells in localized non-small cell lung cancer. Points on this clone: Other DNA sequences in the same sample also yield this CDR3.

Using immunoSEQ multiplex PCR, the repertoire was profiled, and TCRdb retains in-frame clones only, with some absent. The sample has 30,000 to 40,000 clones, around 80% seen once. The CDR3 totals 11 residues. Per the germline V gene, CDR1 is SQVTM and CDR2 is ANQGSEA. V shed 1 base and J shed 6 bases, with 5 bases lying between them. The chain employs TRBV29-1 and TRBJ2-3, with D unclear. The specimen comprised peripheral blood, sampled before any cancer treatment. The origin of this receptor is a male donor aged 60 or over with stage III squamous cell lung carcinoma. This chain's CDR3 is CSVEVSDTQYF. DNA of the CDR3: TGCAGCGTTGAAGTATCGGATACGCAGTATTTT.